A single T cell receptor beta chain is shown here with its context. Its specificity is not known. Germline assignment: CDR1 LNHNV and CDR2 YYDKDF (reference sequence). There are 15 residues in the CDR3. The V end lost 0 bases, the J end lost 1 base, and 10 bases lay between the germline ends. This entry comes from a study of type 1 and type 2 diabetes patients. Study-level information: Samples came from type 1 diabetic, type 2 diabetic or nondiabetic people, recruited in China. Magnetic bead positive selection isolated CD4+ or CD8+ T cells from PBMCs.

Whole-study results and caveats: Type 2 diabetes and control samples shared highly correlated V and J usage, averaging roughly 0.97. Some HECs seen only in T1D might also appear in more T2D or control samples.

The PCR template was genomic DNA. Amplification of the beta chain CDR3 used 30 forward and 13 reverse multiplex primers. TCRdb re-called the multiplex PCR reads through MiXCR, storing one row per CDR3 protein. The table has fewer than 300,000 distinct CDR3 sequences, 40% to 50% seen once. The chain employs TRBV15 and TRBJ2-7; D is unclear. The clonotype originates from a man between 18 and 29 years old with type 2 diabetes. Input material: peripheral blood mononuclear cells (PBMCs). The CDR3 here is CATSRDSSESYEQYF. CDR3 in DNA: TGTGCCACCAGCAGAGATAGCTCGGAGTCCTACGAGCAGTACTTC.